This entry lists 8 T cell receptor beta chains sequenced from one sample in a study of early T cells in non-severe SARS-CoV-2 infection. TCRdb re-derived calls from the 5' RACE reads in MiXCR, one entry per CDR3 protein. This sample has about 45,000 distinct CDR3 sequences, with 11% found just once. Sequenced material: whole blood. These receptors were obtained from an adult who was a healthcare worker with PCR-confirmed SARS-CoV-2 infection or an uninfected control (not recorded which).

This clonotype was recorded many times. The chain carries TRBV15 and TRBJ2-1; TRBD2 agrees at 14 bases. V lost 4 bases to trimming and J lost 9 bases; unmatched junction nucleotides: 8. The V gene's germline CDR1 is LNHNV and CDR2 YYDKDF (reference sequence). The CDR3 is made up of 16 amino acids. Here the CDR3 reads CATSKTSGRAFGEQFF. CDR3 nucleotide sequence: TGTGCCACCAGCAAGACTAGCGGGAGGGCTTTTGGTGAGCAGTTCTTC.

This clonotype has a handful of counts. The rearrangement joins TRBV2 to TRBJ2-5, with 7 bases lining up with TRBD2. Germline V lookup: CDR1 SNHLY, CDR2 FYNNEI. J gave up 3 bases and V 4 bases, and 8 bases lay outside the gene matches. CDR3 length: 15 residues. Written as DNA, the CDR3 is TGTGCCAGCAGTGTTCCGGCGGGAGCAGAAGAGACCCAGTACTTC. This codes for CASSVPAGAEETQYF.

V usage is TRBV4-3 and J usage is TRBJ2-7, with 8 bases aligning to TRBD1. The germline V gene encodes CDR1 LGHNA and CDR2 YSLEER. The V gene end was trimmed by 0 bases and the J gene end by 2 bases; junction bases not matched to a gene: 12. The CDR3 extends over 18 amino acids. DNA of the CDR3: TGCGCCAGCAGCCAAGATCGTCGGACACAGGGGGTCCCCTACGAGCAGTACTTC. This gives the protein CASSQDRRTQGVPYEQYF.

This clonotype has only a few counts. The chain carries TRBV7-9 and TRBJ1-1, with TRBD1 as a possible D gene (5 bases). V was pared by 5 bases and J by 2 bases, with 12 bases between. The CDR3 is 14 amino acids. The germline V gene encodes CDR1 SEHNR and CDR2 FQNEAQ (reference sequence). CDR3 DNA: TGTGCCAGCAGCGGAATGACAGATAACACTGAAGCTTTCTTT. Amino acid sequence: CASSGMTDNTEAFF.

This clonotype was counted many times. The chain links TRBV20-1 to TRBJ2-1, with TRBD2 matching 14 bases. J lost 5 bases, V lost 0 bases, and 3 bases had no gene match. Germline CDR1 DFQATT, CDR2 SNEGSKA (reference sequence). The CDR3 covers 16 residues. This chain's CDR3 is CSARDWTSGRNNEQFF. The CDR3 region has the DNA TGCAGTGCTAGAGATTGGACTAGCGGGAGGAACAATGAGCAGTTCTTC.

This chain uses TRBV6-5 with TRBJ1-3; perhaps TRBD1 as D (5 bases). Deletions cut 4 bases from V and 4 bases from J, with 20 bases between. The CDR3 runs 17 residues. The V gene's germline CDR1 is MNHEY and CDR2 SVGAGI. CDR3 amino acids: CASSLIAAGPGGNTIYF. CDR3 DNA: TGTGCCAGCAGTTTGATCGCCGCAGGGCCAGGGGGAAACACCATATATTTT.

This clonotype came up a few times. The gene calls are TRBV29-1 and TRBJ1-2; the D is unclear. CDR3 length: 11 residues. Germline V gene data show CDR1 as SQVTM and CDR2 as ANQGSEA. With 5 bases removed from V and 7 bases from J, the gap between germline ends came to 11 bases. CDR3 sequence: CSVMASGGYTF. CDR3 coding DNA: TGCAGCGTTATGGCGAGCGGTGGCTACACCTTC.

The V call is TRBV7-2, the J call TRBJ2-3; 7 nucleotides agree with TRBD2. Germline-derived CDR1 and CDR2 are SGHTA and FQGNSA. V shed 5 bases and J 0 bases; nucleotides not matched to a gene: 5. CDR3 length: 15 amino acids. CDR3 DNA: TGTGCCAGCAGCGCAACTAGCGAGAGCACAGATACGCAGTATTTT. The encoded protein is CASSATSESTDTQYF. Full variable domain (rest looked up from reference TRBV7-2 and TRBJ2-3): GAGVSQSPSNKVTEKGKDVELRCDPISGHTALYWYRQSLGQGLEFLIYFQGNSAPDKSGLPSDRFSAERTGGSVSTLTIQRTQQEDSAVYLCASSATSESTDTQYFGPGTRLTVL.